Listed below are T cell receptor beta chains from one sample, sequenced in a study of T cell responses to AZD1222 COVID-19 vaccine. TCRdb's copy holds only in-frame clones and misses some; the assay was immunoSEQ multiplex PCR. The data contain about 120,000 clones, just over 90% of them seen just once; the ten biggest clones take up around 7.2%. The sample was peripheral blood, taken on day 0 of AZD1222 vaccination. The receptors derive from an adult in good health. The CDR3 runs from the conserved cysteine through the conserved F or W. The order of the fields is clone size, V gene, D gene, J gene, CDR3 protein, CDR3 DNA. A D gene is named only where the DNA matches it firmly. Part of the rows lack a size; the others show once, few, many or a class for expanded clones.

size: NA; V: TRBV7-8; D: NA; J: TRBJ1-5; CDR3: CASSGSGTNQPQHF; DNA: TGTGCCAGCAGTGGATCCGGGACGAATCAGCCCCAGCATTTT
size: NA; V: TRBV2; D: NA; J: TRBJ1-5; CDR3: CASSEALGSNQPQHF; DNA: TGTGCCAGCAGTGAAGCATTAGGTAGCAATCAGCCCCAGCATTTT
size: NA; V: TRBV11-2; D: NA; J: TRBJ2-1; CDR3: CASSLGWQGNEQFF; DNA: TGTGCCAGCAGCTTAGGTTGGCAGGGAAATGAGCAGTTCTTC
size: NA; V: TRBV6-5; D: NA; J: TRBJ2-7; CDR3: CASTAGTVAYEQYF; DNA: TGTGCCAGCACCGCAGGGACGGTAGCCTACGAGCAGTACTTC
size: NA; V: TRBV4-1; D: NA; J: TRBJ2-7; CDR3: CASSQARGTTTGEQYF; DNA: TGCGCCAGCAGCCAAGCTCGGGGGACCACAACGGGGGAGCAGTACTTC
size: NA; V: TRBV27; D: TRBD1; J: TRBJ2-7; CDR3: CASSFVQGAGEQYF; DNA: TGTGCCAGCAGTTTCGTACAGGGGGCGGGGGAGCAGTACTTC
size: NA; V: TRBV11-3; D: NA; J: TRBJ2-1; CDR3: CASSLFAEGHEQFF; DNA: TGTGCCAGCAGCTTATTCGCAGAGGGGCATGAGCAGTTCTTC
size: NA; V: TRBV6-4; D: NA; J: TRBJ1-3; CDR3: CASSEGSGNTIYF; DNA: TGTGCCAGCAGTGAGGGATCTGGAAACACCATATATTTT
size: NA; V: TRBV9; D: NA; J: TRBJ2-3; CDR3: CASSVEVAASTDTQYF; DNA: TGTGCCAGCAGCGTAGAGGTAGCAGCTAGCACAGATACGCAGTATTTT
size: once; V: TRBV6-1; D: TRBD2; J: TRBJ2-1; CDR3: CASSARGGTRVNEQFF; DNA: TGTGCCAGCAGTGCCCGGGGGGGGACTAGAGTTAATGAGCAGTTCTTC
size: NA; V: TRBV19; D: TRBD1; J: TRBJ1-5; CDR3: CASSILQGTPQGNQPQHF; DNA: TGTGCCAGTAGTATTTTACAGGGGACGCCCCAAGGCAATCAGCCCCAGCATTTT
size: NA; V: TRBV6-5; D: TRBD1; J: TRBJ2-6; CDR3: CASSRGSGGANVLTF; DNA: TGTGCCAGCAGCAGGGGGAGTGGCGGGGCCAACGTCCTGACTTTC
size: few; V: TRBV11-2; D: NA; J: TRBJ2-2; CDR3: CASSRLDSYTGELFF; DNA: TGTGCCAGCAGCCGATTGGACAGCTACACCGGGGAGCTGTTTTTT
size: NA; V: TRBV28; D: NA; J: TRBJ1-3; CDR3: CASSFQDSGNTIYF; DNA: TGTGCCAGCAGTTTTCAGGACTCTGGAAACACCATATATTTT
size: NA; V: TRBV6-1; D: NA; J: TRBJ2-1; CDR3: CASSEISAFLYNEQFF; DNA: TGTGCCAGCAGTGAGATCTCGGCCTTTCTATACAATGAGCAGTTCTTC
size: NA; V: TRBV5-5; D: NA; J: TRBJ2-5; CDR3: CASSLEWASTTAQYF; DNA: TGTGCCAGCAGCTTGGAGTGGGCCTCTACAACGGCCCAGTACTTC
size: once; V: TRBV2; D: NA; J: TRBJ2-7; CDR3: CASSAARSIYEQYF; DNA: TGTGCCAGCAGTGCCGCGAGGTCGATCTACGAGCAGTACTTC
size: NA; V: TRBV6-6; D: TRBD1; J: TRBJ2-7; CDR3: CASSSEGQVFDEQYF; DNA: TGTGCCAGCAGTTCCGAGGGACAGGTCTTCGACGAGCAGTACTTC
size: NA; V: TRBV7-8; D: NA; J: TRBJ2-7; CDR3: CASSLGVSYEQYF; DNA: TGTGCCAGCAGCTTAGGGGTATCCTACGAGCAGTACTTC
size: NA; V: TRBV29-1; D: TRBD1; J: TRBJ1-5; CDR3: CSVGTGDSNQPQHF; DNA: TGCAGCGTTGGGACAGGGGATAGCAATCAGCCCCAGCATTTT
size: NA; V: TRBV11-3; D: TRBD2; J: TRBJ2-4; CDR3: CASSPGGMNIQYF; DNA: TGTGCCAGCAGCCCCGGGGGGATGAACATTCAGTACTTC
size: NA; V: TRBV6-2/TRBV6-3; D: TRBD2; J: TRBJ2-5; CDR3: CASSLGGTSGFRQETQYF; DNA: TGTGCCAGCAGTTTGGGGGGGACTAGCGGGTTCAGACAAGAGACCCAGTACTTC
size: NA; V: TRBV30; D: NA; J: TRBJ1-4; CDR3: CAWSGVAGALAF; DNA: TGTGCCTGGAGTGGGGTCGCAGGGGCTTTGGCTTTT
size: NA; V: TRBV6-2/TRBV6-3; D: TRBD1; J: TRBJ1-1; CDR3: CASSYPLGQGMNTEAFF; DNA: TGTGCCAGCAGTTACCCCCTGGGACAGGGAATGAACACTGAAGCTTTCTTT
size: NA; V: TRBV28; D: NA; J: TRBJ1-1; CDR3: CASSFSQGKGTEAFF; DNA: TGTGCCAGCAGTTTCTCACAGGGTAAGGGGACTGAAGCTTTCTTT
size: NA; V: TRBV19; D: TRBD2; J: TRBJ2-1; CDR3: CASRGTSGPYNEQFF; DNA: TGTGCCAGTAGGGGAACTAGCGGGCCGTACAATGAGCAGTTCTTC
size: NA; V: TRBV7-9; D: NA; J: TRBJ1-1; CDR3: CASEDRRNTEAFF; DNA: TGTGCCAGCGAGGACAGACGGAACACTGAAGCTTTCTTT
size: NA; V: TRBV28; D: NA; J: TRBJ1-5; CDR3: CASTLWGAGNQPQHF; DNA: TGTGCCAGCACCCTTTGGGGGGCAGGCAATCAGCCCCAGCATTTT
size: once; V: TRBV15; D: NA; J: TRBJ1-3; CDR3: CATSLYTSGSAGNTIYF; DNA: TGTGCCACCAGCTTGTATACCTCGGGGTCCGCTGGAAACACCATATATTTT
size: NA; V: TRBV27; D: TRBD2; J: TRBJ2-7; CDR3: CASSRSGGYEQYF; DNA: TGTGCCAGCAGTCGGAGCGGGGGCTACGAGCAGTACTTC
size: NA; V: TRBV19; D: TRBD1; J: TRBJ1-2; CDR3: CASTVGQGFRYGYTF; DNA: TGTGCCAGTACCGTGGGACAGGGGTTTCGGTATGGCTACACCTTC
size: NA; V: TRBV7-8; D: NA; J: TRBJ2-1; CDR3: CASSLVLGASYNEQFF; DNA: TGTGCCAGCAGCTTAGTATTGGGGGCTAGTTATAATGAGCAGTTCTTC
size: NA; V: TRBV18; D: NA; J: TRBJ2-7; CDR3: CASSPPNSYEQYF; DNA: TGTGCCAGCTCACCACCCAACTCCTACGAGCAGTACTTC
size: NA; V: TRBV28; D: TRBD2; J: TRBJ2-7; CDR3: CASSLSGTSGRWEQYF; DNA: TGTGCCAGCAGCCTCTCCGGGACTAGCGGGAGATGGGAGCAGTACTTC
size: NA; V: TRBV11-2; D: NA; J: TRBJ1-2; CDR3: CASSMGLGYGYTF; DNA: TGTGCCAGCAGCATGGGCCTTGGCTATGGCTACACCTTC
size: NA; V: TRBV24-1; D: TRBD1; J: TRBJ2-3; CDR3: CATSEPGQGIDTQYF; DNA: TGTGCCACCAGTGAGCCGGGACAGGGTATAGATACGCAGTATTTT
size: NA; V: TRBV6-2/TRBV6-3; D: NA; J: TRBJ2-7; CDR3: CASSYSSHVGSYEQYF; DNA: TGTGCCAGCAGTTACTCGAGTCACGTAGGTTCCTACGAGCAGTACTTC
size: few; V: TRBV6-2/TRBV6-3; D: NA; J: TRBJ2-2; CDR3: CASSYGATGELFF; DNA: TGTGCCAGCAGTTACGGGGCCACCGGGGAGCTGTTTTTT
size: NA; V: TRBV6-5; D: NA; J: TRBJ2-3; CDR3: CASSYRRTDTQYF; DNA: TGTGCCAGCAGTTACCGACGCACAGATACGCAGTATTTT
size: NA; V: TRBV12-5; D: TRBD1; J: TRBJ2-5; CDR3: CASAPGQGATDLYF; DNA: TGTGCTAGTGCACCAGGACAGGGGGCAACCGACTTGTACTTC
size: NA; V: TRBV5-5; D: NA; J: TRBJ2-5; CDR3: CASSLASFGHQFETQYF; DNA: TGTGCCAGCAGCTTGGCCAGTTTCGGACACCAGTTTGAGACCCAGTACTTC
size: NA; V: TRBV5-1; D: TRBD2; J: TRBJ2-2; CDR3: CASSLRAGGPGELFF; DNA: TGCGCCAGCAGCTTGAGAGCGGGAGGGCCCGGGGAGCTGTTTTTT
size: once; V: TRBV27; D: TRBD2; J: TRBJ2-2; CDR3: CASRVRREEGTGELFF; DNA: TGTGCCAGCAGAGTGCGACGGGAGGAGGGAACCGGGGAGCTGTTTTTT
size: NA; V: TRBV3-1/TRBV3-2; D: NA; J: TRBJ2-1; CDR3: CASSQVALSPNEQFF; DNA: TGTGCCAGCAGCCAAGTCGCGCTCTCCCCCAATGAGCAGTTCTTC
size: NA; V: TRBV7-8; D: TRBD2; J: TRBJ2-6; CDR3: CASSFSTASGVGSGANVLTF; DNA: TGTGCCAGCAGCTTCTCGACTGCTAGCGGGGTGGGATCTGGGGCCAACGTCCTGACTTTC
size: NA; V: TRBV18; D: TRBD1; J: TRBJ2-2; CDR3: CASSQGGQGVTGELFF; DNA: TGTGCCAGCTCACAGGGAGGACAGGGCGTCACCGGGGAGCTGTTTTTT
size: once; V: TRBV7-3; D: NA; J: TRBJ2-3; CDR3: CASSLQTGSTDTQYF; DNA: TGTGCCAGCAGCTTACAAACCGGCTCCACAGATACGCAGTATTTT
size: NA; V: TRBV6-5; D: NA; J: TRBJ1-2; CDR3: CASNSWQGNYGYTF; DNA: TGTGCCAGCAACAGCTGGCAGGGGAACTATGGCTACACCTTC